This TCR beta chain was sequenced in a study of CD8+ T cells in alopecia areata. Study information: Among treated patients, oral tofacitinib was administered at 5 to 10 mg twice daily.

The authors extracted RNA and reverse transcribed it into cDNA as the sequencing template. Here immunoSEQ multiplex PCR was the method, and the copy in TCRdb shows in-frame clones only, minus some. The sample lists about 140,000 clones, 40% to 55% occurring once. This clone has just a few counts. The antigen is unknown. The V end was cut by 3 bases, the J end by 1 base, with 11 bases between. The CDR3 is 15 amino acids. Germline CDR1 SNHLY, CDR2 FYNNEI. Study conclusions and caveats: Patients shared TCRs less clearly than mice did, possibly for HLA-related reasons. Sequencing of scalp tissue also captures the resident alphabeta T cells of normal skin. Affected scalp, especially in alopecia totalis/universalis, had a higher clonality than normal scalp did.

The chain carries TRBV2 and TRBJ2-3; D might be TRBD1 (6 bases). The receptor was isolated from a human donor with alopecia areata. The sample in question was CD4+ T cells sorted from blood, obtained at week 0. CDR3 DNA: TGTGCCAGCAGTGATCAGGGGCTTGGCACAGATACGCAGTATTTT. Translating gives CASSDQGLGTDTQYF.